Given below is one T cell receptor (beta chain) in context. Antigen specificity is unknown. This entry comes from a study of cytomegalovirus exposure and HLA in healthy donors. Study details: The same platform used for the approximately 700 first-cohort repertoires was also used for the 90 to 150 validation repertoires, as a later analysis reported. Regarding the study as a whole: According to the study, approximately 150 TCR beta chains were cytomegalovirus-associated. For most TCR sequences rarity was the rule, although some public TCRs occurred in many donors.

Some clones are missing from TCRdb's copy, which holds only in-frame ones; the method was immunoSEQ multiplex PCR. The profile shows 65,000 or so clones, 92% of them singletons. The CDR3 length is 15 residues. Germline CDR1 MNHNS, CDR2 SASEGT. Trimming removed 7 bases at V and 4 bases at J, with 20 bases between. The donors were members of the validation cohort comprising about 130 subjects, separate from the roughly 640-subject first cohort. The sequencing sample was made of PBMCs. This rearrangement joins TRBV6-1 to TRBJ2-7, with D perhaps matching TRBD1 (5 bases). The clonotype comes from a woman between 18 and 30 years old in good health and CMV-seronegative. CDR3 loop: CASNLEEAGKYEQYF. The CDR3 nucleotides read TGTGCCAGCAACCTCGAAGAGGCAGGGAAGTACGAGCAGTACTTC.